The next 28 T cell receptor beta chains were all read from a single sample in a study of somatic mutations in cytotoxic T cells in rheumatoid arthritis. TCRdb's copy holds only in-frame clones and misses some; the assay was immunoSEQ multiplex PCR. The repertoire holds a few thousand clones, around four fifths seen once, with approximately 13% in the top ten. The source material was CD8+ T cells sorted from blood. These receptors all stem from a woman aged 45-60 years with rheumatoid arthritis.

This sequence joins TRBV27 and TRBJ2-1, with no clear D. The V end lost 0 bases, the J end lost 4 bases, and 4 bases lay between the germline ends. The V gene's germline CDR1 is MNHEY and CDR2 SMNVEV (reference sequence). CDR3 length equals 13 residues. The DNA for the CDR3 is TGTGCCAGCAGTTTATCGGAGTACAATGAGCAGTTCTTC. Translation: CASSLSEYNEQFF.

The chain has TRBV2 and TRBJ2-7; D possibly corresponds to TRBD2 (6 bases). This CDR3 contains 16 residues. Germline values: CDR1 SNHLY, CDR2 FYNNEI. Trimming left V 1 base short and J 7 bases short, with 20 bases between. As DNA, the CDR3 is TGTGCCAGCAGTGAAGTAAGGGTCGGGGGTTTACGGGAGCAGTACTTC. Residues: CASSEVRVGGLREQYF.

This clone was detected only once. The chain carries TRBV18 and TRBJ1-1; tentatively, D is TRBD1 (6 bases). The CDR3 covers 17 residues. Trimming took off 3 bases at V and 1 base at J, with 18 bases between the two ends. Germline V lookup: CDR1 KGHSH, CDR2 LQKENI. For the CDR3, the DNA is TGTGCCAGCTCACCGAGTGACGTTAGGACAGAGAACACTGAAGCTTTCTTT. It is translated as CASSPSDVRTENTEAFF.

The rearrangement uses TRBV2 and TRBJ1-1, with 9 positions matching TRBD1. CDR3 length: 13 amino acids. Germline assignment: CDR1 SNHLY and CDR2 FYNNEI. The V gene end was trimmed by 5 bases and the J gene end by 4 bases; junction bases not matched to a gene: 2. CDR3 coding DNA: TGTGCCAGCAGTATGACAGGGGGCACTGAAGCTTTCTTT. It yields the protein CASSMTGGTEAFF.

The sample holds a few counts of this clone. Other nucleotide sequences from this sample produce the same CDR3. The rearrangement uses TRBV19 and TRBJ2-7, with 8 bases matching TRBD1. V gave up 5 bases and J gave up 3 bases; unmatched junction bases: 6. The germline V gene encodes CDR1 LNHDA and CDR2 SQIVND (reference sequence). The CDR3 is 14 amino acids. The CDR3 reads CASSSGTGGYEQYF. The CDR3 nucleotides read TGTGCCAGTAGTTCGGGGACAGGTGGCTACGAGCAGTACTTC.

There are a few counts of this clone. The chain combines TRBV6-4 with TRBJ1-2; 8 bases fit TRBD1. CDR3 length: 15 amino acids. Germline lookup yields CDR1 MRHNA and CDR2 SNTAGT. V was clipped by 0 bases and J by 6 bases; unmatched bases: 6. CDR3 in amino acids: CASSDSADRANGYTF. CDR3 sequence (DNA): TGTGCCAGCAGTGACTCTGCGGACAGGGCTAATGGCTACACCTTC.

The V call is TRBV19, the J call TRBJ2-2; possible D gene TRBD1, 5 bases. CDR3 size: 14 residues. The V end was cut by 10 bases, the J end by 7 bases, with 19 bases between. Germline-derived CDR1 and CDR2 are LNHDA and SQIVND (reference sequence). CDR3 sequence reads: CATKALQGDGELFF. CDR3 DNA: TGTGCCACTAAAGCCCTGCAGGGCGACGGGGAGCTGTTTTTT.

This clone was detected only once. The chain uses TRBV9 and TRBJ2-7, with 7 bases lining up with TRBD1. V gave up 4 bases and J gave up 6 bases; unmatched junction bases: 13. The CDR3 covers 15 residues. Per germline, CDR1 SGDLS and CDR2 YYNGEE. The CDR3 coding sequence is TGTGCCAGCAGCTTTGGACAGGCCCCTTTTAGCGAGCAGTACTTC. This codes for CASSFGQAPFSEQYF.

Written as DNA, the CDR3 is TGTGCCAGTAGTGAATCGGGAAGCACTGAAGCTTTCTTT. This translates into CASSESGSTEAFF. The gene calls are TRBV19 and TRBJ1-1; no clear D gene. The germline V gene has CDR1 LNHDA and CDR2 SQIVND (reference sequence). This CDR3 has 13 amino acids. V was shortened by 5 bases and J by 4 bases, with 11 bases between the two germline ends.

This clone was seen more than once but under ten times. The genes are TRBV14 and TRBJ2-3, with 15 bases identical to TRBD2. The CDR3 covers 17 residues. Germline values: CDR1 SGHDN, CDR2 FVKESK. Trimming took 3 bases from V and 2 from J; bases not matched to a gene: 3. The CDR3: CASSQGLAGGVTDTQYF. Here the CDR3 DNA reads TGTGCCAGCAGCCAGGGACTAGCGGGAGGCGTCACAGATACGCAGTATTTT.

The chain employs TRBV9 and TRBJ1-3; D unresolved. The CDR3 contains 15 residues. Germline CDR1 is SGDLS and CDR2 is YYNGEE. Trimming removed 0 bases at V and 0 bases at J, with 7 bases between. The CDR3 coding sequence is TGTGCCAGCAGCGTAGGTGGCAGCTCTGGAAACACCATATATTTT. Translating gives CASSVGGSSGNTIYF.

Written as DNA, the CDR3 is TGTGCCAGCAGGACCGGGACAGGGGATTCCTACGAGCAGTACTTC. Its translation is CASRTGTGDSYEQYF. The rearrangement uses TRBV5-5 and TRBJ2-7; 10 nucleotides align to TRBD1. V shed 5 bases, J shed 1 base, and the junction held 6 bases outside the gene matches. This CDR3 has 15 residues. From germline, CDR1 is SGHKS and CDR2 YYEKEE (reference sequence).

In the case of this clone: A read error may account for a junction end that differs from germline. The chain joins TRBV27 to TRBJ2-1, with D perhaps TRBD2 (7 bases). The germline V gene has CDR1 MNHEY and CDR2 SMNVEV (reference sequence). The CDR3 extends over 13 amino acids. The CDR3: CASGPGRDNGQFF. In DNA form, the CDR3 reads TGTGCCAGCGGACCAGGGAGGGACAATGGGCAGTTCTTC.

This clone was seen once. The chain combines TRBV19 with TRBJ2-3, with TRBD2 identical over 7 bases. Trimming removed 5 bases from V and 3 bases from J; junction bases left unmatched: 11. The CDR3 is 16 residues long. The V gene's germline CDR1 is LNHDA and CDR2 SQIVND (reference sequence). The CDR3 sequence is CASSARLASPTDTQYF. The DNA of the CDR3 is TGTGCCAGTAGTGCCCGACTAGCTTCCCCTACAGATACGCAGTATTTT. Combining the CDR3 with reference TRBV19 and TRBJ2-3 gives the whole variable domain DGGITQSPKYLFRKEGQNVTLSCEQNLNHDAMYWYRQDPGQGLRLIYYSQIVNDFQKGDIAEGYSVSREKKESFPLTVTSAQKNPTAFYLCASSARLASPTDTQYFGPGTRLTVL.

This rearrangement joins TRBV27 to TRBJ2-1, with D possibly TRBD1 on 6 matching bases. Per the germline V gene, CDR1 is MNHEY and CDR2 is SMNVEV (reference sequence). This CDR3 spans 18 amino acids. V gave up 4 bases and J gave up 5 bases, with 24 bases separating them. For the CDR3, the DNA is TGTGCCAGCAGTTCACCCCGGCAGGGGTTAGGGCAGAACAATGAGCAGTTCTTC. This codes for CASSSPRQGLGQNNEQFF.

The chain is built from TRBV30 and TRBJ2-6; D gene unclear. Germline CDR1 is GTSNPN and CDR2 is SVGIG (reference sequence). There are 19 residues in the CDR3. Trimming removed 0 bases from V and 1 base from J, with 19 bases in between. The CDR3 loop reads CAWSVPTPIRQSGANVLTF. CDR3 sequence (DNA): TGTGCCTGGAGTGTACCAACCCCTATCCGCCAATCTGGGGCCAACGTCCTGACTTTC. Combining the CDR3 with reference TRBV30 and TRBJ2-6 gives the whole variable domain SQTIHQWPATLVQPVGSPLSLECTVEGTSNPNLYWYRQAAGRGLQLLFYSVGIGQISSEVPQNLSASRPQDRQFILSSKKLLLSDSGFYLCAWSVPTPIRQSGANVLTFGAGSRLTVL.

The chain recombines TRBV28 with TRBJ2-5, with 10 bases identical to TRBD1. Germline V lookup: CDR1 MDHEN, CDR2 SYDVKM. The ends lost 6 bases at V and 4 bases at J; junction bases unmatched: 5. The CDR3 is 14 amino acids. The CDR3 loop reads CASSPGQGRETQYF. The CDR3 DNA reads as TGTGCCAGCAGCCCGGGACAGGGGCGAGAGACCCAGTACTTC.

This clone was counted a single time. One end of the junction is discordant with germline, which a read error may explain. The genes are TRBV7-7 and TRBJ2-7; D not certain. The CDR3 sequence is 15 residues long. The germline V gene has CDR1 SSHAT and CDR2 FNYEAQ (reference sequence). The CDR3 bases are TGTGCTAGCAGCTTAGGTACTACGAGCTCCTACGAGCAGTACTTC. Protein: CASSLGTTSSYEQYF.

The gene calls are TRBV6-5 and TRBJ2-1, with TRBD2 matching 7 bases. CDR3 length: 14 amino acids. The V gene's germline CDR1 is MNHEY and CDR2 SVGAGI. V gave up 2 bases and J gave up 4 bases; unmatched junction bases: 2. The CDR3 coding sequence is TGTGCCAGCAGTTACGGGACTAAATACAATGAGCAGTTCTTC. Amino acid sequence: CASSYGTKYNEQFF.

By sample share, this clone is large. The genes are TRBV4-2 and TRBJ2-5, with a tentative D call TRBD2 (7 bases). The CDR3 runs 16 residues. V shed 0 bases and J shed 4 bases, with 15 bases lying between them. The germline gives CDR1 LGHNA, CDR2 YNFKEQ. CDR3 sequence (DNA): TGTGCCAGCAGCCAAGATGGAGGGGGGGGGATAGAGACCCAGTACTTC. Translating it yields CASSQDGGGGIETQYF.

The CDR3: CASSLTQGLNTEAFF. In nucleotides, the CDR3 is TGTGCCAGCAGTTTAACGCAGGGGTTGAACACTGAAGCTTTCTTT. The chain combines TRBV27 with TRBJ1-1, with a possible D match to TRBD1 (6 bases). Trimming removed 2 bases from V and 0 bases from J, with 10 bases in between. Germline V gene sequence: CDR1 MNHEY, CDR2 SMNVEV (reference sequence). CDR3 length: 15 amino acids.

The chain employs TRBV28 and TRBJ1-1; D is perhaps TRBD1 (6 bases). Germline V gives CDR1 MDHEN, CDR2 SYDVKM. V was trimmed by 2 bases and J by 0 bases, leaving 22 bases between them. This CDR3 is built from 19 residues. The chain's CDR3 is CASSLMLTTGHLLNTEAFF. CDR3 DNA sequence: TGTGCCAGCAGTTTAATGCTTACTACGGGACATCTTTTGAACACTGAAGCTTTCTTT. The variable domain in full, completed from reference TRBV28 and TRBJ1-1, reads DVKVTQSSRYLVKRTGEKVFLECVQDMDHENMFWYRQDPGLGLRLIYFSYDVKMKEKGDIPEGYSVSREKKERFSLILESASTNQTSMYLCASSLMLTTGHLLNTEAFFGQGTRLTVV.

The chain links TRBV29-1 to TRBJ2-2; D uncertain. The CDR3 has 13 residues. V was trimmed by 6 bases and J by 1 base, leaving 9 bases between them. Germline-derived CDR1 and CDR2 are SQVTM and ANQGSEA. In DNA, the CDR3 is TGCAGCGTCCCTAGTGGGAACACCGGGGAGCTGTTTTTT. It encodes CSVPSGNTGELFF.

The rearrangement uses TRBV7-9 and TRBJ1-5; D gene uncertain. V gave up 5 bases and J gave up 6 bases, with 14 bases separating them. The CDR3 runs to 14 residues. In germline, CDR1 is SEHNR, CDR2 FQNEAQ (reference sequence). The DNA for the CDR3 is TGTGCCAGCAGCGGCGGCGGGGTCGGTCAGCCCCAGCATTTT. It translates to CASSGGGVGQPQHF. The variable domain in full, completed from reference TRBV7-9 and TRBJ1-5, reads DTGVSQNPRHKITKRGQNVTFRCDPISEHNRLYWYRQTLGQGPEFLTYFQNEAQLEKSRLLSDRFSAERPKGSFSTLEIQRTEQGDSAMYLCASSGGGVGQPQHFGDGTRLSIL.

This sequence joins TRBV2 and TRBJ2-1, with 11 bases fitting TRBD1. Germline V gene sequence: CDR1 SNHLY, CDR2 FYNNEI. The CDR3 is 16 residues long. The trim removed 2 bases at V and 3 bases at J, leaving 3 bases unmatched. DNA for the CDR3: TGTGCCAGCAGTGAATCCGGGACAGGGGGCTACAATGAGCAGTTCTTC. The encoded protein is CASSESGTGGYNEQFF.

This clone has just a few counts. This chain connects TRBV4-1 to TRBJ2-7; 11 nucleotides align to TRBD2. CDR1 is MGHRA, CDR2 YSYEKL, per germline. This CDR3 spans 14 amino acids. Germline trimming cut 2 bases from V and 9 bases from J; bases unmatched to any gene: 6. The CDR3 sequence is CASSQTYGTSGQYF. CDR3 coding DNA: TGCGCCAGCAGCCAAACCTACGGGACTAGCGGGCAGTACTTC.

The chain couples TRBV5-5 to TRBJ2-7; 7 bases align to TRBD1. The length of the CDR3 is 15 residues. Trimming took 4 bases from V and 0 from J; bases not matched to a gene: 7. Germline CDR1 reads SGHKS; CDR2 reads YYEKEE (reference sequence). The CDR3 loop reads CASSLTGAYSYEQYF. In nucleotides, the CDR3 is TGTGCCAGCAGCCTTACAGGGGCCTACTCCTACGAGCAGTACTTC.

V is TRBV5-1 and J is TRBJ2-7, with 8 bases that match TRBD2. The germline V gene encodes CDR1 SGHRS and CDR2 YFSETQ. The ends lost 4 bases at V and 4 bases at J; junction bases unmatched: 16. This CDR3 comprises 17 residues. The CDR3 here is CASSPGGLAGPGYEQYF. Written as DNA, the CDR3 is TGCGCCAGCAGCCCGGGGGGGTTAGCGGGGCCGGGATACGAGCAGTACTTC.